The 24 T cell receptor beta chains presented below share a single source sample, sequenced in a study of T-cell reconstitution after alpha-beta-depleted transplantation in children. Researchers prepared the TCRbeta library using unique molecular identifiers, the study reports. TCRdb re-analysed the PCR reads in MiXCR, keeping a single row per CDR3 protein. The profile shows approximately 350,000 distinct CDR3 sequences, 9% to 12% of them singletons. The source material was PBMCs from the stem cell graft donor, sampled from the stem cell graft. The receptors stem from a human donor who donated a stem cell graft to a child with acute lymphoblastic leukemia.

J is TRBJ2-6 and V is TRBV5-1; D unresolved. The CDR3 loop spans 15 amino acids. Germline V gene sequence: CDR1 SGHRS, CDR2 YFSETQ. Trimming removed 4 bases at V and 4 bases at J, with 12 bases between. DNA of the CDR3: TGCGCCAGCAGCAATGGTGCGGCAGGGGCCAACGTCCTGACTTTC. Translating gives CASSNGAAGANVLTF.

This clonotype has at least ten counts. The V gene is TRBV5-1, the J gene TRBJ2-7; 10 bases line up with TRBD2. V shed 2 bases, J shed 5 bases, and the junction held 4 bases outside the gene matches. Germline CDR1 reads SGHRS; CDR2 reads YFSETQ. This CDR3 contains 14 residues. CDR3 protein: CASSFSGRLDEQYF. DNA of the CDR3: TGCGCCAGCAGCTTTAGCGGGAGGTTGGACGAGCAGTACTTC.

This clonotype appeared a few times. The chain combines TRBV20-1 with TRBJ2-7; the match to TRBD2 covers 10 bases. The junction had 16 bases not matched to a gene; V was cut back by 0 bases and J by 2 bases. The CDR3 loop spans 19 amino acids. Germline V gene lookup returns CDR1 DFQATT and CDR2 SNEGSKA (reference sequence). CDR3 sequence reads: CSARDPARLAGVSPYEQYF. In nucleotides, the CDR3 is TGCAGTGCTAGAGATCCAGCGCGGCTAGCGGGAGTTTCACCCTACGAGCAGTACTTC.

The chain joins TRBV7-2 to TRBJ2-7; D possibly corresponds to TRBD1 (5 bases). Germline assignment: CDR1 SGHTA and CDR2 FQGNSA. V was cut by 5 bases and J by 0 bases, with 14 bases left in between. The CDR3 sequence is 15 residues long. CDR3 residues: CASSPTESYSYEQYF. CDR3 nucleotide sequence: TGTGCCAGCAGCCCGACAGAGAGTTACTCCTACGAGCAGTACTTC. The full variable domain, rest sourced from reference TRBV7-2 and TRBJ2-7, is GAGVSQSPSNKVTEKGKDVELRCDPISGHTALYWYRQSLGQGLEFLIYFQGNSAPDKSGLPSDRFSAERTGGSVSTLTIQRTQQEDSAVYLCASSPTESYSYEQYFGPGTRLTVT.

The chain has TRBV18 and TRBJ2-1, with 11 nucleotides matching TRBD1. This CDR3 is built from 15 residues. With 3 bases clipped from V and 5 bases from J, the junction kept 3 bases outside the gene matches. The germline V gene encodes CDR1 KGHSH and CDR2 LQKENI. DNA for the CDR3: TGTGCCAGCTCACCCCTGGGACAGGGGGACAATGAGCAGTTCTTC. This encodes CASSPLGQGDNEQFF.

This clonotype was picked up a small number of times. CDR3: CASSLVRGPTGELFF. In DNA, the CDR3 is TGTGCCAGCAGCTTAGTCCGGGGACCAACCGGGGAGCTGTTTTTT. This sequence joins TRBV7-8 and TRBJ2-2; D tentatively fits TRBD1 or TRBD2 (5 bases each). The V and J ends lost 1 base and 5 bases respectively, with 11 bases between them. The germline V gene encodes CDR1 SGHVS and CDR2 FQNEAQ. There are 15 residues in the CDR3.

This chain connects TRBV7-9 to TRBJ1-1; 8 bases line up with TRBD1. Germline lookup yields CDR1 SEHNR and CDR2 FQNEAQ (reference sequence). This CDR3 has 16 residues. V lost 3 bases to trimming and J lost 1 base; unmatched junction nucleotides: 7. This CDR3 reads CASSFPLDRENTEAFF. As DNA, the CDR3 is TGTGCCAGCAGCTTCCCCTTGGACAGGGAGAACACTGAAGCTTTCTTT.

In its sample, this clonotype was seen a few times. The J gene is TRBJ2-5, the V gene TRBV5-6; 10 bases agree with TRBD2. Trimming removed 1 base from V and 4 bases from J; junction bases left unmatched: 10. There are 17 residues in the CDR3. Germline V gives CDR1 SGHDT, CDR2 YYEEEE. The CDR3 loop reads CASSLFEAGGISETQYF. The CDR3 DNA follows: TGTGCCAGCAGCTTGTTTGAAGCGGGAGGGATCTCAGAGACCCAGTACTTC.

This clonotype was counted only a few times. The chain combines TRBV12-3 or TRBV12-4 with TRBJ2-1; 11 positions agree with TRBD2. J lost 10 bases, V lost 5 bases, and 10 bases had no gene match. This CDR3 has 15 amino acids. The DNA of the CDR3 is TGTGCCAGCAGTCCCAGGATAGCGGGAGGGATAGAGCAGTTCTTC. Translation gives CASSPRIAGGIEQFF.

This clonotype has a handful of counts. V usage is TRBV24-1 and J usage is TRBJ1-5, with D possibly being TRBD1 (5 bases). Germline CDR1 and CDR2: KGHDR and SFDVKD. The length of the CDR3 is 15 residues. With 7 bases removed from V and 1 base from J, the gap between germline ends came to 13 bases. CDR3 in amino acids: CATRPGTGSNQPQHF. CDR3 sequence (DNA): TGTGCCACCAGGCCCGGGACGGGAAGCAATCAGCCCCAGCATTTT.

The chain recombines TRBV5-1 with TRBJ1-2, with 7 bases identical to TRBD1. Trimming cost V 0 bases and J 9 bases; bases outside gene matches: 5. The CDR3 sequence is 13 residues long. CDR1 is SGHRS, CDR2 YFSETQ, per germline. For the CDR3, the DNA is TGCGCCAGCAGCTTGGACAGGGGTGGACGCTACACCTTC. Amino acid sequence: CASSLDRGGRYTF.

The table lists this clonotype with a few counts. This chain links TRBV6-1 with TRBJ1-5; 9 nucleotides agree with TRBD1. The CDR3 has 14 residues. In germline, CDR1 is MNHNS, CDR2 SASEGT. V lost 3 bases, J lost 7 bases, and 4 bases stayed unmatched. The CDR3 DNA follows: TGTGCCAGCAGTGACGGACAGGGGAGCCAGCCCCAGCATTTT. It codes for CASSDGQGSQPQHF.

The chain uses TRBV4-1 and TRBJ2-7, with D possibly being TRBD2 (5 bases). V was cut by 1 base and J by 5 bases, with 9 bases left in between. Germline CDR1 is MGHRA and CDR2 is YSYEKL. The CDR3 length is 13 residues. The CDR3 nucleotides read TGCGCCAGCAGCCAAGCCCCGGAGGACGAGCAGTACTTC. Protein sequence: CASSQAPEDEQYF.

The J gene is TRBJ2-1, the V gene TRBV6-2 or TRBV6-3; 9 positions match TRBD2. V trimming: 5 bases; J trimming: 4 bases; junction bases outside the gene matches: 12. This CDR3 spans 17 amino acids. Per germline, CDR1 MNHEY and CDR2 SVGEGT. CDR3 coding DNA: TGTGCCAGCAGTACCCCATGGAGGCGGGAGGGGTACAATGAGCAGTTCTTC. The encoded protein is CASSTPWRREGYNEQFF.

The CDR3 loop is CASSFASGTHAEAFF. The CDR3 DNA is TGTGCCAGCAGTTTTGCCTCCGGGACCCACGCCGAAGCTTTCTTT. The chain links TRBV6-5 to TRBJ1-1, with a possible D match to TRBD1 (5 bases). The V end lost 4 bases, the J end lost 8 bases, and 20 bases lay between the germline ends. Germline V gene sequence: CDR1 MNHEY, CDR2 SVGAGI. The CDR3 totals 15 residues.

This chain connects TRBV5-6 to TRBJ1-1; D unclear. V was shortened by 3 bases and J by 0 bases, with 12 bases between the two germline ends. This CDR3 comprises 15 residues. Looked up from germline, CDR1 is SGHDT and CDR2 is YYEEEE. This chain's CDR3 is CASSSIGFLNTEAFF. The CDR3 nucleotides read TGTGCCAGCAGCTCGATTGGGTTCCTGAACACTGAAGCTTTCTTT.

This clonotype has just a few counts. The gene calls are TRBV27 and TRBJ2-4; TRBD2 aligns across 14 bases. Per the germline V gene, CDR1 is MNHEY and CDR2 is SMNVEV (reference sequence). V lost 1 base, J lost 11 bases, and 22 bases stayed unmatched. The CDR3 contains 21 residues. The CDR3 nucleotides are TGTGCCAGCAGTTTATTTTGGGTCGAGACTCCGACTAGCGGGAGGGGGAACGTTCAGTACTTC. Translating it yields CASSLFWVETPTSGRGNVQYF.

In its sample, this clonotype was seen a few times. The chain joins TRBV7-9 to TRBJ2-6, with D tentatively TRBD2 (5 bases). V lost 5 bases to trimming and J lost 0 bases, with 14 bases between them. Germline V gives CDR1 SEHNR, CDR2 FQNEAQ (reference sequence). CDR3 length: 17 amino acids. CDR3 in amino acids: CASSRGLFSSGANVLTF. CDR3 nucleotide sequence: TGTGCCAGCAGCCGAGGACTTTTCAGCTCTGGGGCCAACGTCCTGACTTTC.

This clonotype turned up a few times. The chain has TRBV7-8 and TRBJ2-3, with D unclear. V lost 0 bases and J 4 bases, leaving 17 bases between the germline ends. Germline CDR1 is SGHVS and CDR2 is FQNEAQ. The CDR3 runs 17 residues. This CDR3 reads CASSLASPLLGPDTQYF. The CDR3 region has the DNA TGTGCCAGCAGCTTAGCGTCTCCCCTTCTAGGGCCAGATACGCAGTATTTT.

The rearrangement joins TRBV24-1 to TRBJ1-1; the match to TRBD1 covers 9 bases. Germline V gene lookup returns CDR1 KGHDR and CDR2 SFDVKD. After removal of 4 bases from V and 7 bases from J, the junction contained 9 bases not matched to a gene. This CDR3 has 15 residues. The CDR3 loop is CATSEGTGKGGEAFF. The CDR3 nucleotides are TGTGCCACCAGTGAGGGGACAGGGAAAGGGGGTGAAGCTTTCTTT.

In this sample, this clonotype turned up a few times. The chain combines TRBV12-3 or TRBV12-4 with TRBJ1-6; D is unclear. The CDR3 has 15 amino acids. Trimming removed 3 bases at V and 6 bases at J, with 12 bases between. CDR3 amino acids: CASSLLSLGNSPLHF. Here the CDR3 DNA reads TGTGCCAGCAGTTTGTTGTCATTGGGTAATTCACCCCTCCACTTT.

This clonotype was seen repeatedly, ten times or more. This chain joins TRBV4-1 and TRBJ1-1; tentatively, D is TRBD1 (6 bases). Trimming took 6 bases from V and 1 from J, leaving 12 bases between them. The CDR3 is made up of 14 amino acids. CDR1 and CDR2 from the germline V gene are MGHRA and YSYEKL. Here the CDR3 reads CASRARGTNTEAFF. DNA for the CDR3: TGCGCCAGCAGGGCCAGGGGAACGAACACTGAAGCTTTCTTT.

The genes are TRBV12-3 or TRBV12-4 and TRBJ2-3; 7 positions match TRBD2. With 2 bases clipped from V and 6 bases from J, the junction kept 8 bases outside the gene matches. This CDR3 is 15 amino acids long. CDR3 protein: CASSLRAGVGDTQYF. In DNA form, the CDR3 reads TGTGCCAGCAGTTTACGGGCGGGAGTGGGGGATACGCAGTATTTT.

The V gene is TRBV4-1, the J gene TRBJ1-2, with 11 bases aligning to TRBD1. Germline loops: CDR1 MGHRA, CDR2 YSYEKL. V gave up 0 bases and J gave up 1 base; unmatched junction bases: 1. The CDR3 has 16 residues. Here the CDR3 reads CASSQEDRGLNYGYTF. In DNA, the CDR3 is TGCGCCAGCAGCCAAGAGGACAGGGGGCTTAACTATGGCTACACCTTC.